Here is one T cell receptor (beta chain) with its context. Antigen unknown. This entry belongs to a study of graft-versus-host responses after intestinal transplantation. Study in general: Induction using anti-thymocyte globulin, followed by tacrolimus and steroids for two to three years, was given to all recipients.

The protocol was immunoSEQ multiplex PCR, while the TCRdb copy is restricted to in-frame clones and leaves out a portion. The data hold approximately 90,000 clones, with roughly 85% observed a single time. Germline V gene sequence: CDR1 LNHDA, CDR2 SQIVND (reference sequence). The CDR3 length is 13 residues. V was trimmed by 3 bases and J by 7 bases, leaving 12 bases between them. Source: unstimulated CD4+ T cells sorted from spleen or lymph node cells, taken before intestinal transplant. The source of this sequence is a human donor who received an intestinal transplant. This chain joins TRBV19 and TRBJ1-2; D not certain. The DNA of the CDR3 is TGTGCCAGTAGTATGACTAGCTACTTTGGCTACACCTTC. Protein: CASSMTSYFGYTF.